This TCR beta chain was identified in a study of CD8 T cells in ankylosing spondylitis. Notes on the study in general: Reported data indicate significant enrichment of disease-linked clones within matched ankylosing spondylitis synovial fluid. Disease-linked clones were found to be CD8+ and relatively rare in peripheral blood. There was a TCR beta motif, made of several highly homologous variants, that appeared characteristic of ankylosing spondylitis blood.

Germline V gene data show CDR1 as SQVTM and CDR2 as ANQGSEA. The V end was cut by 3 bases, the J end by 7 bases, with 12 bases between. The length of the CDR3 is 12 residues. This clonotype came up many times. Its antigen remains unknown. Libraries of TCR beta came from quantitative 5'-RACE with molecular barcodes. One entry per CDR3 protein results from TCRdb running MiXCR on the 5' RACE reads. The profile shows around 150,000 distinct CDR3 sequences, about 7% of them singletons. The chain is built from TRBV29-1 and TRBJ1-2; D remains ambiguous. The origin of this receptor is a female donor with ankylosing spondylitis or in good health (not recorded which). Source material: blood, either unsorted or a sorted T cell fraction (not recorded which). This CDR3 reads CSVDESRPGYTF. The CDR3 DNA is TGCAGCGTTGACGAATCCCGCCCTGGCTACACCTTC.